This T cell receptor (beta chain) was sequenced during a study of T cells after yellow fever vaccination. Findings and caveats of the study: The CD4 and CD8 compartments had a small share of their clonotypes in common. Any FACS-sorted repertoire could hold abundant clonotypes that contaminate it from the bulk population.

This CDR3 is 14 amino acids long. Germline CDR1 reads DFQATT; CDR2 reads SNEGSKA (reference sequence). V lost 1 base, J lost 4 bases, and 11 bases lay in between. TCR cDNA was made by 5'RACE template switching, adding a universal primer site and UMIs. A single record per CDR3 protein comes from TCRdb applying MiXCR to the 5' RACE reads. The sample lists about 300,000 distinct CDR3 sequences; roughly 8.7% were seen once. There are many counts of this clonotype. Its antigen is not known. This sequence joins TRBV20-1 and TRBJ1-5; D uncertain. The input for sequencing was CD4+ T cells sorted from PBMCs, taken 5 days after the yellow fever booster vaccination. The source is a man aged 18 to 35 who received the YFV17D yellow fever vaccine. CDR3 residues: CSARGGYGNQPQHF. The DNA for the CDR3 is TGCAGTGCTAGAGGAGGGTATGGGAATCAGCCCCAGCATTTT.